This TCR beta chain was retrieved from a study of shared T cell receptors in the human thymus. TCRdb's table, derived via immunoSEQ multiplex PCR, lists solely in-frame clones and lacks some. There are about 730,000 clones in the sample; roughly 85% occur only once, and 0.0095% to 0.011% lies in the top ten. The V gene lost 4 bases and the J gene lost 0 bases, with 15 bases spanning the gap. The germline gives CDR1 LGHNA, CDR2 YSLEER. CDR3 length: 16 amino acids. These data were also filed under a second study, of human thymus T cells.

The material sequenced was thymocytes. This sequence originates from a girl under three years old with a congenital heart defect. The chain recombines TRBV4-3 with TRBJ1-2; the D is unclear. CDR3 nucleotides: TGCGCCAGCAGCCTTCGTGCCCCCTCGGCTAACTATGGCTACACCTTC. This encodes CASSLRAPSANYGYTF.